The 17 T cell receptor beta chains below were found in one sample sequenced in a study of cytomegalovirus exposure and HLA in healthy donors. PCR used 60 Vbeta primers and 13 Jbeta primers. TCRdb's table, derived via immunoSEQ multiplex PCR, lists solely in-frame clones and lacks some. The table includes around 200,000 clones, 82% detected once. Sequencing was done on a sample of PBMCs. These receptors all stem from a woman in her thirties or forties in good health and CMV-seronegative.

The chain employs TRBV2 and TRBJ2-1; unclear D gene. The germline V and J ends were trimmed by 3 bases and 2 bases, with 8 bases remaining between them. Germline V gene lookup returns CDR1 SNHLY and CDR2 FYNNEI. This CDR3 is 14 amino acids long. The CDR3 loop reads CASSEGTTYNEQFF. CDR3 DNA: TGTGCCAGCAGTGAGGGCACCACCTACAATGAGCAGTTCTTC.

The chain carries TRBV7-8 and TRBJ1-4, with a possible D match to TRBD1 (5 bases). The V end lost 5 bases, the J end lost 4 bases, and 14 bases lay between the germline ends. Germline values: CDR1 SGHVS, CDR2 FQNEAQ. This CDR3 is 15 amino acids long. CDR3 in amino acids: CASSPRRQYNEKLFF. DNA for the CDR3: TGTGCCAGCAGCCCGAGAAGACAGTATAATGAAAAACTGTTTTTT.

This clone was counted a single time. The chain uses TRBV5-1 and TRBJ2-1, with a tentative D call TRBD1 (6 bases). Germline values: CDR1 SGHRS, CDR2 YFSETQ. There are 16 residues in the CDR3. Trimming took off 4 bases at V and 6 bases at J, with 20 bases between the two ends. CDR3 protein: CASSPYTGPSFNEQFF. Here the CDR3 DNA reads TGCGCCAGCAGCCCTTACACAGGGCCTAGCTTCAATGAGCAGTTCTTC.

This clone showed up just a few times. The chain links TRBV7-9 to TRBJ2-7; D is possibly TRBD2 (6 bases). The V end lost 5 bases, the J end lost 2 bases, and 16 bases lay between the germline ends. The germline V gene has CDR1 SEHNR and CDR2 FQNEAQ (reference sequence). This CDR3 has 15 residues. The CDR3 DNA reads TGTGCCAGCAGCCCGGGGGTAGGGGAGGCCTACGAGCAGTACTTC. Its protein product is CASSPGVGEAYEQYF.

V and J are TRBV4-2 and TRBJ1-1; the match to TRBD1 covers 8 bases. V trimming: 0 bases; J trimming: 3 bases; junction bases outside the gene matches: 9. CDR3 size: 17 residues. The germline V gene encodes CDR1 LGHNA and CDR2 YNFKEQ. CDR3 protein: CASSQEFRGRGDTEAFF. The CDR3 DNA follows: TGTGCCAGCAGCCAAGAGTTCAGGGGGCGCGGAGACACTGAAGCTTTCTTT.

This chain links TRBV2 with TRBJ1-1; TRBD1 agrees at 8 bases. CDR3 size: 18 residues. V lost 3 bases to trimming and J lost 4 bases; unmatched junction nucleotides: 16. Germline CDR1 SNHLY, CDR2 FYNNEI. CDR3 residues: CASSDIGQGAASLTEAFF. The CDR3, as DNA: TGTGCCAGCAGTGACATTGGGCAGGGGGCGGCGAGCCTCACTGAAGCTTTCTTT.

This sequence joins TRBV7-9 and TRBJ2-5, with 16 bases that match TRBD2. This CDR3 has 16 residues. V lost 4 bases to trimming and J lost 13 bases; unmatched junction nucleotides: 12. Germline CDR1 is SEHNR and CDR2 is FQNEAQ (reference sequence). CDR3 DNA sequence: TGTGCCAGCAGCTACGTCCCGGGACTAGCGGGAGGGGTTATGTACTTC. Its protein product is CASSYVPGLAGGVMYF.

Written as DNA, the CDR3 is TGTGCCAGCTCGGGACAGGGGGTCGGACAGGCCCCCCAGTATTTT. It encodes CASSGQGVGQAPQYF. This sequence joins TRBV18 and TRBJ2-3; the match to TRBD1 covers 11 bases. The V segment lost 6 bases and the J segment 12 bases; nucleotides outside the gene matches: 14. The CDR3 has 15 residues. Per germline, CDR1 KGHSH and CDR2 LQKENI.

This chain joins TRBV19 and TRBJ2-5, with D possibly matching TRBD1 (6 bases). CDR3 size: 16 residues. V lost 1 base and J lost 0, with 12 bases in between. The germline V gene has CDR1 LNHDA and CDR2 SQIVND (reference sequence). The CDR3 DNA reads TGTGCCAGTAGTATAGGGGACATACAGTACCAAGAGACCCAGTACTTC. Translating gives CASSIGDIQYQETQYF.

This chain joins TRBV9 and TRBJ1-2; D perhaps matches TRBD1 (6 bases). This CDR3 spans 15 amino acids. Trimming took off 4 bases at V and 6 bases at J, with 19 bases between the two ends. Germline V lookup: CDR1 SGDLS, CDR2 YYNGEE. CDR3 sequence: CASSNAWRGGDGYTF. The CDR3 nucleotides are TGTGCCAGCAGCAATGCTTGGAGAGGGGGGGATGGCTACACCTTC. Together with reference TRBV9 and TRBJ1-2, the CDR3 gives the full variable domain: DSGVTQTPKHLITATGQRVTLRCSPRSGDLSVYWYQQSLDQGLQFLIQYYNGEERAKGNILERFSAQQFPDLHSELNLSSLELGDSALYFCASSNAWRGGDGYTFGSGTRLTVV.

The V and J genes are TRBV5-1 and TRBJ1-6; TRBD1 agrees at 9 bases. The CDR3 covers 14 residues. Trimming cost V 5 bases and J 10 bases; bases outside gene matches: 7. The germline V gene has CDR1 SGHRS and CDR2 YFSETQ. Written as DNA, the CDR3 is TGCGCCAGCAGACTGGGACAGGGCGAGTCACCCCTCCACTTT. As protein: CASRLGQGESPLHF.

The chain uses TRBV11-3 and TRBJ2-7; a weak D match, TRBD2 (6 bases). The germline CDR1 and CDR2 sequences are SGHNT and YENEEA. Trimming cost V 1 base and J 3 bases, with 13 bases left between them. The CDR3 sequence is 15 residues long. The CDR3 nucleotides read TGTGCCAGCAGCTTAGGGTCGGGAGAAAACTACGAGCAGTACTTC. Amino acid sequence: CASSLGSGENYEQYF.

The chain couples TRBV19 to TRBJ1-5; 9 bases are a match to TRBD1. Germline-derived CDR1 and CDR2 are LNHDA and SQIVND (reference sequence). CDR3 length: 16 residues. Trimming cost V 4 bases and J 5 bases; bases outside gene matches: 9. In DNA, the CDR3 is TGTGCCAGTAGTAAAGATCCGGGACAGGGTCATCAGCCCCAGCATTTT. Encoded protein: CASSKDPGQGHQPQHF.

The V and J genes are TRBV6-1 and TRBJ1-5, with TRBD1 as a possible D gene (6 bases). The CDR3 is 14 amino acids. Germline loops: CDR1 MNHNS, CDR2 SASEGT. Trimming cost V 6 bases and J 0 bases, with 9 bases left between them. CDR3 nucleotides: TGTGCCAGCAGCGGACAGTATAGCAATCAGCCCCAGCATTTT. Its translation: CASSGQYSNQPQHF.

This clone was counted once. The chain links TRBV9 to TRBJ1-1; 8 positions match TRBD1. Trimming cost V 0 bases and J 7 bases; bases outside gene matches: 8. The germline gives CDR1 SGDLS, CDR2 YYNGEE. The length of the CDR3 is 15 residues. DNA for the CDR3: TGTGCCAGCAGCGTAGCACCGACAGGGGCGGTTGAAGCTTTCTTT. Translated, it gives CASSVAPTGAVEAFF.

The chain recombines TRBV28 with TRBJ1-5, with a weak D call TRBD1 (5 bases). Deletions cut 2 bases from V and 7 bases from J, with 9 bases between. CDR3 length: 13 amino acids. Germline V gene lookup returns CDR1 MDHEN and CDR2 SYDVKM. DNA for the CDR3: TGTGCCAGCAGTTTAAAAGGGGTACAGCCCCAGCATTTT. It translates to CASSLKGVQPQHF.

The CDR3 DNA is TGTGCCTGGAGTGTGGCTAGCGGGAGGTACGAGCAGTACTTC. Its protein is CAWSVASGRYEQYF. The chain joins TRBV30 to TRBJ2-7; 11 bases fit TRBD2. Germline-derived CDR1 and CDR2 are GTSNPN and SVGIG (reference sequence). The CDR3 covers 14 residues. J lost 4 bases, V lost 0 bases, and 2 bases had no gene match.